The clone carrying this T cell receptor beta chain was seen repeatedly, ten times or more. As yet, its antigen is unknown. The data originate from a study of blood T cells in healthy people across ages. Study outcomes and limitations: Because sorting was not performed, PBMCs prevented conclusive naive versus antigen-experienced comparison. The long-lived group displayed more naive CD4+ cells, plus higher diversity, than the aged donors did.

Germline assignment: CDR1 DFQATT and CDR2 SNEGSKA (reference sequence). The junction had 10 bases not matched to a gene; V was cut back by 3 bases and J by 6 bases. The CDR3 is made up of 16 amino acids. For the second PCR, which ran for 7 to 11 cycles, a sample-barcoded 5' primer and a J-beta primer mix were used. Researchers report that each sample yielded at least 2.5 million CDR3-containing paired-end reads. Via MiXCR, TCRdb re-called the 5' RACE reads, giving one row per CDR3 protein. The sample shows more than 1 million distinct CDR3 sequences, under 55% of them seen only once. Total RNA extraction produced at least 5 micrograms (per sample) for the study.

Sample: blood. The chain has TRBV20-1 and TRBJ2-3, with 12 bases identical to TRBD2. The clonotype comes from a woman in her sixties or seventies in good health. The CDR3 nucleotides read TGCAGTGCTAGGGGTAGACTAGCGGGAGAAGGGGATACGCAGTATTTT. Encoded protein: CSARGRLAGEGDTQYF.